A single sample gave rise to the 25 T cell receptor beta chains below, sequenced in a study of OX40 agonist ivuxolimab in advanced cancers. Clones were read by immunoSEQ multiplex PCR, and TCRdb kept only the in-frame ones, dropping some. The sample includes about 19,000 clones, approximately 78% seen only once; the top ten take 20% to 30%. Sequencing was performed on CD4+ or CD8+ T cells sorted from blood, taken in a trial of the OX40 agonist ivuxolimab. The source is an adult with an advanced solid tumor such as melanoma, head and neck, liver or kidney cancer.

The chain uses TRBV6-4 and TRBJ1-4, with 8 bases identical to TRBD1. This CDR3 is built from 16 residues. The germline V gene has CDR1 MRHNA and CDR2 SNTAGT. Unmatched junction bases numbered 9, after V lost 2 bases and J lost 7 bases. The CDR3: CASSDKPTGDFEKLFF. The CDR3 bases are TGTGCCAGCAGTGACAAGCCGACAGGGGACTTTGAAAAACTGTTTTTT.

The chain recombines TRBV5-8 with TRBJ2-1; the D is unclear. The CDR3 covers 13 residues. Germline V gives CDR1 SGHTS, CDR2 YDEGEE. V lost 4 bases to trimming and J lost 0 bases, with 5 bases between them. The CDR3 bases are TGTGCCAGCAGCAACGACTCCTACAATGAGCAGTTCTTC. Amino acids: CASSNDSYNEQFF.

V usage is TRBV6-1 and J usage is TRBJ1-1; no clear D gene. V was trimmed by 7 bases and J by 0 bases, leaving 12 bases between them. Germline values: CDR1 MNHNS, CDR2 SASEGT. This CDR3 spans 14 amino acids. In DNA form, the CDR3 reads TGTGCCAGCATTAGGGAATTAATGAACACTGAAGCTTTCTTT. Protein: CASIRELMNTEAFF.

This clone appeared a few times. The chain is built from TRBV30 and TRBJ1-5; 8 bases are a match to TRBD1. The CDR3 runs 14 residues. The V segment lost 4 bases and the J segment 7 bases; nucleotides outside the gene matches: 9. CDR1 is GTSNPN and CDR2 is SVGIG in the germline V gene (reference sequence). CDR3 nucleotide sequence: TGTGCCTGGACCCGCGGACAGGGAACCCAGCCCCAGCATTTT. Protein sequence: CAWTRGQGTQPQHF.

The CDR3 here is CASSPQTGSSYNSPLHF. In DNA form, the CDR3 reads TGTGCCAGCAGCCCTCAGACAGGCAGCTCCTATAATTCACCCCTCCACTTT. This chain uses TRBV4-2 with TRBJ1-6; the D gene is possibly TRBD1 (6 bases). In germline, CDR1 is LGHNA, CDR2 YNFKEQ. The CDR3 is 17 residues long. Trimming removed 4 bases from V and 0 bases from J, with 13 bases in between.

The CDR3, as DNA: TGTGCCAGTAGTATTACCCCCAGTTCCTACAATGAGCAGTTCTTC. It specifies CASSITPSSYNEQFF. The V gene is TRBV19, the J gene TRBJ2-1, with no clear D. Germline assignment: CDR1 LNHDA and CDR2 SQIVND (reference sequence). CDR3 length: 15 residues. Between the trimmed V and J ends, which lost 3 bases and 1 base, there was a span of 10 bases.

V gene TRBV11-3 combines with J gene TRBJ1-2; a weak D match, TRBD1 (6 bases). CDR1 SGHNT and CDR2 YENEEA come from the germline V gene. CDR3 length: 14 residues. V lost 5 bases and J 8 bases, leaving 18 bases between the germline ends. CDR3: CASSTPGHFWGYTF. The CDR3 bases are TGTGCCAGCAGCACGCCGGGACACTTTTGGGGCTACACCTTC.

The chain couples TRBV7-6 to TRBJ2-1, with TRBD1 matching 8 bases. The CDR3 is 15 residues long. V dropped 5 bases and J dropped 6; count of bases not matched to a gene: 9. In germline, CDR1 is SGHVS, CDR2 FNYEAQ. The CDR3 region is CASSRDRHHFNEQFF. The CDR3 region has the DNA TGTGCCAGCAGCCGGGACAGGCATCACTTCAATGAGCAGTTCTTC.

V usage is TRBV7-9 and J usage is TRBJ2-7, with D tentatively TRBD2 (6 bases). The CDR3 contains 12 residues. Trimming took 4 bases from V and 4 from J, leaving 8 bases between them. From germline, CDR1 is SEHNR and CDR2 FQNEAQ (reference sequence). Here the CDR3 DNA reads TGTGCCAGCAGCTCCGGGACTTACGAGCAGTACTTC. This gives the protein CASSSGTYEQYF.

A few counts support this clone. V is TRBV10-3 and J is TRBJ2-2; no clear D gene. Trimming pared 10 bases from V and 1 base from J, leaving 10 bases between. Looked up from germline, CDR1 is ENHRY and CDR2 is SYGVKD. The length of the CDR3 is 13 residues. The CDR3 DNA is TGTGCCACCAATCCCGGGAACACCGGGGAGCTGTTTTTT. Translation: CATNPGNTGELFF.

The rearrangement uses TRBV11-3 and TRBJ2-1; TRBD1 or TRBD2 may be the D gene (6 bases each). The CDR3 consists of 14 residues. With 2 bases removed from V and 6 bases from J, the gap between germline ends came to 11 bases. CDR1 is SGHNT and CDR2 is YENEEA in the germline V gene. The CDR3 DNA sequence: TGTGCCAGCAGCTTACGGGGGCTGGTCAATGAGCAGTTCTTC. It encodes CASSLRGLVNEQFF.

This clone was observed at least ten times. V and J are TRBV7-9 and TRBJ2-7; D gene uncertain. V was cut by 8 bases and J by 0 bases, with 11 bases left in between. The CDR3 consists of 13 residues. Germline lookup yields CDR1 SEHNR and CDR2 FQNEAQ (reference sequence). CDR3 sequence: CASAVGYSYEQYF. In DNA form, the CDR3 reads TGTGCCAGCGCCGTTGGTTACTCCTACGAGCAGTACTTC.

This chain uses TRBV27 with TRBJ1-1; no definite D call. The germline CDR1 and CDR2 sequences are MNHEY and SMNVEV (reference sequence). The CDR3 extends over 14 amino acids. V was pared by 5 bases and J by 0 bases, with 10 bases between. Here the CDR3 reads CASSPPGMNTEAFF. The CDR3 DNA reads TGTGCCAGCAGTCCCCCGGGCATGAACACTGAAGCTTTCTTT.

This chain joins TRBV28 and TRBJ1-3; 7 positions match TRBD1. Germline CDR1 MDHEN, CDR2 SYDVKM. The CDR3 runs to 17 residues. V gave up 0 bases and J gave up 4 bases; unmatched junction bases: 9. The CDR3 here is CASSLWGGQALGNTIYF. CDR3 coding DNA: TGTGCCAGCAGTTTATGGGGCGGACAGGCCCTAGGAAACACCATATATTTT.

The chain links TRBV9 to TRBJ2-1; D unresolved. The V end lost 4 bases, the J end lost 7 bases, and 12 bases lay between the germline ends. CDR1 is SGDLS and CDR2 is YYNGEE in the germline V gene. The CDR3 has 13 amino acids. CDR3 bases: TGTGCCAGCAGCCCCCCTCTCCGGAATGAGCAGTTCTTC. As protein: CASSPPLRNEQFF.

The CDR3 sequence: CASSLPRTGGLTYEQYF. CDR3 bases: TGTGCCAGCAGCTTACCGAGAACAGGGGGCCTCACCTACGAGCAGTACTTC. The chain is built from TRBV7-8 and TRBJ2-7; 9 bases match TRBD1. Germline V gene data show CDR1 as SGHVS and CDR2 as FQNEAQ. The CDR3 loop spans 17 amino acids. Trimming at V came to 2 bases and at J to 2 bases, leaving 10 bases not matched to a gene.

The rearrangement links TRBV9 to TRBJ1-5; no clear D. Trimming removed 4 bases at V and 5 bases at J, with 10 bases between. Germline CDR1 and CDR2: SGDLS and YYNGEE. The CDR3 is made up of 13 amino acids. The CDR3 nucleotides are TGTGCCAGCAGCCTCGGCACAGATCAGCCCCAGCATTTT. Protein product: CASSLGTDQPQHF.

This rearrangement joins TRBV28 to TRBJ1-2; no firm D call. CDR1 and CDR2 (germline): MDHEN, SYDVKM. The CDR3 is 14 residues long. V lost 10 bases and J lost 4, with 19 bases in between. The CDR3 DNA reads as TGTGCCACCGGTCGGATGGAGTCTCCCTATGGCTACACCTTC. Translated: CATGRMESPYGYTF.

In DNA, the CDR3 is TGTGCCAGCAGTCTACAGGGTCATACGCAGTATTTT. This gives the protein CASSLQGHTQYF. The chain uses TRBV27 and TRBJ2-3; TRBD1 might be the D (6 bases). The V end lost 5 bases, the J end lost 7 bases, and 10 bases lay between the germline ends. The CDR3 is 12 amino acids. From germline, CDR1 is MNHEY and CDR2 SMNVEV (reference sequence).

The V and J genes are TRBV30 and TRBJ2-7, with a tentative D call TRBD2 (6 bases). Germline V gives CDR1 GTSNPN, CDR2 SVGIG (reference sequence). CDR3 length equals 13 residues. Between the trimmed V and J ends, which lost 6 bases and 2 bases, there was a span of 14 bases. CDR3 protein: CACSGVLPYEQYF. As DNA, the CDR3 is TGTGCCTGTTCGGGAGTCTTACCCTACGAGCAGTACTTC.

This sequence joins TRBV28 and TRBJ2-5; perhaps TRBD1 as D (6 bases). The germline V and J ends were trimmed by 0 bases and 6 bases, with 8 bases remaining between them. The length of the CDR3 is 13 residues. From germline, CDR1 is MDHEN and CDR2 SYDVKM. CDR3 sequence: CASSLWGAQTQYF. For the CDR3, the DNA is TGTGCCAGCAGTTTATGGGGGGCACAGACCCAGTACTTC.

V usage is TRBV4-1 and J usage is TRBJ2-5, with D possibly TRBD2 on 5 matching bases. V gave up 0 bases and J gave up 4 bases, with 18 bases separating them. The germline V gene has CDR1 MGHRA and CDR2 YSYEKL. The CDR3 spans 17 residues. The CDR3 spells CASSQDAPGLGRETQYF. In nucleotides, the CDR3 is TGCGCCAGCAGCCAAGATGCCCCTGGACTGGGGAGAGAGACCCAGTACTTC.

V and J are TRBV9 and TRBJ2-5, with a weak D call TRBD2 (6 bases). Looked up from germline, CDR1 is SGDLS and CDR2 is YYNGEE. The CDR3 is 14 amino acids. Trimming shortened V by 0 bases and J by 5 bases, and 11 bases separated the two germline ends. The CDR3 DNA follows: TGTGCCAGCAGCGTAGAACTAGCCGGGGAGACCCAGTACTTC. As protein: CASSVELAGETQYF.

The chain carries TRBV7-6 and TRBJ2-5; D might be TRBD1 or TRBD2, each matching 5 bases. Deletions cut 3 bases from V and 4 bases from J, with 21 bases between. Germline-derived CDR1 and CDR2 are SGHVS and FNYEAQ. This CDR3 is 17 amino acids long. The CDR3 here is CASSLGVDGARGETQYF. CDR3 bases: TGTGCCAGCAGCTTGGGGGTGGATGGGGCTCGAGGAGAGACCCAGTACTTC.

V is TRBV7-9 and J is TRBJ2-7, with 8 positions matching TRBD1. V lost 5 bases and J lost 6; bases outside the gene matches: 9. Germline CDR1 reads SEHNR; CDR2 reads FQNEAQ (reference sequence). This CDR3 is built from 14 residues. CDR3 residues: CASSPDRAVSEQYF. CDR3 DNA: TGTGCCAGCAGCCCGGACAGGGCGGTCTCCGAGCAGTACTTC.